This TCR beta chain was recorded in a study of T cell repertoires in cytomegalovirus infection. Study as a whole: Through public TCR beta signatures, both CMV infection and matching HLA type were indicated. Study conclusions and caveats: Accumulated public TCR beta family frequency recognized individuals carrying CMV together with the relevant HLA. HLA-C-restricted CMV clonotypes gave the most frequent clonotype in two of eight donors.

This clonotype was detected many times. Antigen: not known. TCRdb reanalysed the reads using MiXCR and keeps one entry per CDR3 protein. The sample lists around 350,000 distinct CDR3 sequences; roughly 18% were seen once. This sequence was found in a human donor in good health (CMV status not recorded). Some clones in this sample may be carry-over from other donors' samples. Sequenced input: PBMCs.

Here the CDR3 DNA reads TGTGCCAGCAGCCAACTAGCGGGGCCTTACGAGCAGTACTTC. This sequence encodes CASSQLAGPYEQYF. The V and J genes are TRBV7-8 and TRBJ2-7; TRBD2 agrees at 10 bases. Germline lookup yields CDR1 SGHVS and CDR2 FQNEAQ. The junction had 5 bases not matched to a gene; V was cut back by 5 bases and J by 4 bases. CDR3 length equals 14 residues.